At least ten counts were recorded for the clone carrying this TCR beta chain. As yet, its antigen is unknown. The sample is drawn from a study of T cell repertoires in cytomegalovirus infection. Background on the study: It was the public TCR beta signatures that indicated both CMV infection and matching HLA type.

The CDR3 has 13 residues. Germline V gene data show CDR1 as SGHTA and CDR2 as FQGTGA. With 4 bases removed from V and 3 bases from J, the gap between germline ends came to 9 bases. MiXCR was run by TCRdb on the reads, yielding one entry per CDR3 protein. The table records 150,000 to 200,000 distinct CDR3 sequences, approximately 19% of them present only once. Whole-study results and caveats: Adding up the frequency of public TCR beta families identified people who carried CMV plus the relevant HLA. The ex vivo response was dominated by HLA-C-restricted CMV-specific TCR beta clonotypes.

The chain has TRBV7-3 and TRBJ1-1; D ambiguous. The source of this sequence is a human donor in good health (CMV status not recorded). Some clones in this sample may be carry-over from other donors' samples. The source material was PBMCs. Here the CDR3 reads CASSSSVDTEAFF. CDR3 nucleotides: TGTGCCAGCAGCTCCTCAGTGGACACTGAAGCTTTCTTT.